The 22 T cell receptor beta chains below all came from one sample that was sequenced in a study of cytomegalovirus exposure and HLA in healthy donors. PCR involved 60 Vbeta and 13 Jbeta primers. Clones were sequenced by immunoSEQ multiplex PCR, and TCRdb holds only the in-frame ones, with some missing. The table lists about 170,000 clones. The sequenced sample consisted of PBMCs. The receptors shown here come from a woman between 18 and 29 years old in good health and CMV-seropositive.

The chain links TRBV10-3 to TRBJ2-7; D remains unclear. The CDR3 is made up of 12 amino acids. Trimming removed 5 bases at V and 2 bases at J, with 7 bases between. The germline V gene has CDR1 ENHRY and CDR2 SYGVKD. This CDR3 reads CAISRSTYEQYF. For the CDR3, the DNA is TGTGCCATCAGTCGCTCTACCTACGAGCAGTACTTC.

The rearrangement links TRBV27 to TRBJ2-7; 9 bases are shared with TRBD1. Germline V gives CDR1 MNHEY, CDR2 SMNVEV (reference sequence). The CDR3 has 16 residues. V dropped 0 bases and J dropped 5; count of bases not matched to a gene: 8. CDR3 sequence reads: CASSLSIGTGRHEQYF. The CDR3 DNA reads TGTGCCAGCAGTTTATCAATCGGGACAGGGCGTCACGAGCAGTACTTC.

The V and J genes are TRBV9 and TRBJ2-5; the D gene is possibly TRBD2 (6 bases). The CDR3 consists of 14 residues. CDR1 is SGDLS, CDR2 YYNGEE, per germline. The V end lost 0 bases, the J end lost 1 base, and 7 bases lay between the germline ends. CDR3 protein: CASSVELAQETQYF. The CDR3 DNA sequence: TGTGCCAGCAGCGTAGAACTAGCCCAAGAGACCCAGTACTTC.

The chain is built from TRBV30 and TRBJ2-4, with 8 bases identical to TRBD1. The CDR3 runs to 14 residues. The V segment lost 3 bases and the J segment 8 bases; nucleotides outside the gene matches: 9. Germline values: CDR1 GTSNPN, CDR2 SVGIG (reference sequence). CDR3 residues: CAWRRQGILDIQYF. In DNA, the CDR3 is TGTGCCTGGAGGAGACAGGGGATATTGGACATTCAGTACTTC.

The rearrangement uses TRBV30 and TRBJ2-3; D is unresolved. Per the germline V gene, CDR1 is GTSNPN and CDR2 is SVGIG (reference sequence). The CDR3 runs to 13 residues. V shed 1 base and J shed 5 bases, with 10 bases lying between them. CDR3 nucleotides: TGTGCCTGGAGTGCTTTCGGTAGAGATACGCAGTATTTT. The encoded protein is CAWSAFGRDTQYF.

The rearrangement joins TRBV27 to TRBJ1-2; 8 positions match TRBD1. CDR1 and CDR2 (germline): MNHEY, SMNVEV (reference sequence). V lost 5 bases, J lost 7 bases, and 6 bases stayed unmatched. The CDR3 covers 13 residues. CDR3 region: CASSEGQGIGYTF. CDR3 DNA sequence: TGTGCCAGCAGTGAAGGACAGGGTATTGGCTACACCTTC.

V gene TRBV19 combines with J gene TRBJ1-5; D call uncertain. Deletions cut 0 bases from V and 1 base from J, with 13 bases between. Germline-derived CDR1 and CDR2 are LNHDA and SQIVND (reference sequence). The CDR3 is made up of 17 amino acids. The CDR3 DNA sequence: TGTGCCAGTAGTATAGATCCGGTGATGAGGAGCAATCAGCCCCAGCATTTT. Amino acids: CASSIDPVMRSNQPQHF.

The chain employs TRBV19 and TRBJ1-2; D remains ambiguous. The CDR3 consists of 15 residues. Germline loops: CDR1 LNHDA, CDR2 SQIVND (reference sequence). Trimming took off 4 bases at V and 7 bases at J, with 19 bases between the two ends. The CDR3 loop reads CASSSRGTQGGGYTF. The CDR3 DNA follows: TGTGCCAGTAGTAGTCGGGGAACCCAAGGAGGTGGCTACACCTTC.

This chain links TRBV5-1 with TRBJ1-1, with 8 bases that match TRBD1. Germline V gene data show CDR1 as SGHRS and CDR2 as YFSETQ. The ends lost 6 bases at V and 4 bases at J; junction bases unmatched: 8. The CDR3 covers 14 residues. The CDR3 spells CASTPGQGSTEAFF. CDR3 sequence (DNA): TGCGCCAGCACCCCCGGACAGGGCAGCACTGAAGCTTTCTTT.

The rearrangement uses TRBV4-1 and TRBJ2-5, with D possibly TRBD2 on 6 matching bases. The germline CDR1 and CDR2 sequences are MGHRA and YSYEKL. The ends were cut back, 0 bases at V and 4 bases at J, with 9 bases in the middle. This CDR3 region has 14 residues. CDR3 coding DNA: TGCGCCAGCAGCCAAGAGGACTACCCAGAGACCCAGTACTTC. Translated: CASSQEDYPETQYF.

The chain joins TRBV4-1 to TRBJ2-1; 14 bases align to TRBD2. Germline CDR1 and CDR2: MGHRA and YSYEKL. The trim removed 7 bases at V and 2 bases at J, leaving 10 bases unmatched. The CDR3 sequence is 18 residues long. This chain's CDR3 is CASTVEGTSGSPYNEQFF. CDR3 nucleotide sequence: TGCGCCAGCACCGTTGAAGGGACTAGCGGGAGTCCCTACAATGAGCAGTTCTTC.

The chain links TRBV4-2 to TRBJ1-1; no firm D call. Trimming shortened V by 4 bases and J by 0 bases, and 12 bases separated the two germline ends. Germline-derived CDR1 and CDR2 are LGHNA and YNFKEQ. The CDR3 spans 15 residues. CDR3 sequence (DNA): TGTGCCAGCAGCCCCGAGGGTCCGATGAACACTGAAGCTTTCTTT. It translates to CASSPEGPMNTEAFF.

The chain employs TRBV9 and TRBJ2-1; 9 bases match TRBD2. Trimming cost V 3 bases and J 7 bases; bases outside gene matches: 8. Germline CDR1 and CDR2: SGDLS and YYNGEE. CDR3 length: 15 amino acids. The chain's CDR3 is CASSESGAGGNEQFF. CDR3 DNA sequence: TGTGCCAGCAGCGAAAGTGGGGCGGGGGGGAATGAGCAGTTCTTC.

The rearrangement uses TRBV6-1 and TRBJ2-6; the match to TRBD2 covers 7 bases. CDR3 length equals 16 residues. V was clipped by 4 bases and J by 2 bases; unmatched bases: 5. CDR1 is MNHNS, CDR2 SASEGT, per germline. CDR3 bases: TGTGCCAGCAGTGGGGGGGAGGGAACTGGGGCCAACGTCCTGACTTTC. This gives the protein CASSGGEGTGANVLTF.

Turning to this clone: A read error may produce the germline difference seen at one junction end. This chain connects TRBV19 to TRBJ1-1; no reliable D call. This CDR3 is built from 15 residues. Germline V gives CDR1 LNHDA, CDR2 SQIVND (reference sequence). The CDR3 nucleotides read TGTGCCAGTAGCCCCCCCGGTTCGAGGAACACTGAAGCTCTCTTT. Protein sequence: CASSPPGSRNTEALF.

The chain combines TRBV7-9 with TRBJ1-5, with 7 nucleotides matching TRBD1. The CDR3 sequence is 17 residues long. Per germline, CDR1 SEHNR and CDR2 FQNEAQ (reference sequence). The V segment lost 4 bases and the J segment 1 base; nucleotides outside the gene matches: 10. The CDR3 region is CASSSDWTGGSNQPQHF. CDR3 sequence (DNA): TGTGCCAGCAGCTCGGACTGGACAGGTGGGAGCAATCAGCCCCAGCATTTT.

The CDR3 loop is CAGSTDRRYGYTF. The CDR3 DNA follows: TGTGCCGGATCGACGGACAGGCGCTATGGCTACACCTTC. This chain joins TRBV7-2 and TRBJ1-2, with 7 positions matching TRBD1. The CDR3 length is 13 residues. Germline V gene data show CDR1 as SGHTA and CDR2 as FQGNSA. J lost 4 bases, V lost 11 bases, and 10 bases had no gene match.

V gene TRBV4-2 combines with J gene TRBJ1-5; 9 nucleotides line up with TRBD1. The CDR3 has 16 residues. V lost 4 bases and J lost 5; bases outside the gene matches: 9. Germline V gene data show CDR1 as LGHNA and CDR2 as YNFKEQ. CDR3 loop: CASSRKPGQGDQPQHF. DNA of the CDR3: TGTGCCAGCAGCCGAAAACCGGGACAGGGCGATCAGCCCCAGCATTTT.

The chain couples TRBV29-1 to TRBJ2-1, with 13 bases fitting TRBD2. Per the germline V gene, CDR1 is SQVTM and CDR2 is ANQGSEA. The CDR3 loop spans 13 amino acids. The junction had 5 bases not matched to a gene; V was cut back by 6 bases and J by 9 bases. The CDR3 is CSVRTSGGGEQFF. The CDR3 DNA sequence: TGCAGCGTACGGACTAGCGGGGGAGGTGAGCAGTTCTTC.

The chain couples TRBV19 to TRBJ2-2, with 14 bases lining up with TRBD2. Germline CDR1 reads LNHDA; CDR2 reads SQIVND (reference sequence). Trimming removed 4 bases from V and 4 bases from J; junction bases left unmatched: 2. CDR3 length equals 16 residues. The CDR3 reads CASSRLAGGITGELFF. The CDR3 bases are TGTGCCAGTAGTAGACTAGCGGGAGGGATCACCGGGGAGCTGTTTTTT.

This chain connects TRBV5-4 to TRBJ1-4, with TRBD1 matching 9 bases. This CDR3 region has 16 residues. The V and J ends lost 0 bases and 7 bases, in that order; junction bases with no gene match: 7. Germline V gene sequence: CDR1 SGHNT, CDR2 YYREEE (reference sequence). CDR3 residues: CASSLGAGQGSEKLFF. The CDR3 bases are TGTGCCAGCAGCTTGGGGGCTGGACAGGGGAGTGAAAAACTGTTTTTT.

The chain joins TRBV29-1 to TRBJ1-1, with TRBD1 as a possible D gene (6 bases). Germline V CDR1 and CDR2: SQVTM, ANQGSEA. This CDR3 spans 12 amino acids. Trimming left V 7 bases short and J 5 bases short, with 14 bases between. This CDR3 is CSAGDPGTEAFF. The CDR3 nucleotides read TGCAGCGCAGGGGACCCGGGGACTGAAGCTTTCTTT.